Listed here are 29 T cell receptor beta chains from one sample, sequenced in a study of OX40 agonist ivuxolimab in advanced cancers. TCRdb keeps only in-frame clones here, not all; method: immunoSEQ multiplex PCR. In the table there are tens of thousands of clones, around 92% of which are singletons. The specimen comprised CD4+ or CD8+ T cells sorted from blood, sampled in a trial of the OX40 agonist ivuxolimab. The source is an adult with an advanced solid tumor such as melanoma, head and neck, liver or kidney cancer.

This clone occurred once. The rearrangement joins TRBV5-4 to TRBJ2-3; 8 bases align to TRBD1. The V gene's germline CDR1 is SGHNT and CDR2 YYREEE (reference sequence). The CDR3 totals 16 residues. Trimming cost V 3 bases and J 0 bases; bases outside gene matches: 6. Written as DNA, the CDR3 is TGTGCCAGCAGCTCCGGGACAGGAGGAAGCACAGATACGCAGTATTTT. Encoded protein: CASSSGTGGSTDTQYF. Together with reference TRBV5-4 and TRBJ2-3, the CDR3 gives the full variable domain: ETGVTQSPTHLIKTRGQQVTLRCSSQSGHNTVSWYQQALGQGPQFIFQYYREEENGRGNFPPRFSGLQFPNYSSELNVNALELDDSALYLCASSSGTGGSTDTQYFGPGTRLTVL.

The chain recombines TRBV5-1 with TRBJ2-2, with no clear D. Trimming removed 0 bases at V and 4 bases at J, with 10 bases between. Germline-derived CDR1 and CDR2 are SGHRS and YFSETQ. This CDR3 is built from 15 residues. CDR3 DNA sequence: TGCGCCAGCAGCTTGGGACGTGGGGTCACCGGGGAGCTGTTTTTT. Translating gives CASSLGRGVTGELFF.

The chain couples TRBV6-4 to TRBJ2-1, with D uncertain. V lost 0 bases and J 4 bases, leaving 4 bases between the germline ends. Germline loops: CDR1 MRHNA, CDR2 SNTAGT. This CDR3 comprises 13 residues. The CDR3 coding sequence is TGTGCCAGCAGTGACTCAGGGTACAATGAGCAGTTCTTC. Amino acid sequence: CASSDSGYNEQFF.

The CDR3: CASSVGGLPNYEQYF. Written as DNA, the CDR3 is TGTGCCAGCAGCGTAGGGGGACTACCGAACTACGAGCAGTACTTC. J is TRBJ2-7 and V is TRBV9, with 7 bases matching TRBD2. V shed 0 bases, J shed 3 bases, and the junction held 6 bases outside the gene matches. This CDR3 comprises 15 residues. CDR1 is SGDLS, CDR2 YYNGEE, per germline.

This chain links TRBV27 with TRBJ2-7; tentatively, D is TRBD1 (6 bases). Trimming stripped 6 bases from V and 5 bases from J, with 17 bases between. The CDR3 runs to 14 residues. Germline V gene lookup returns CDR1 MNHEY and CDR2 SMNVEV (reference sequence). The CDR3, as DNA: TGTGCCAGCAGCCACGGTGGGGGCCATAACGAGCAGTACTTC. Translating it yields CASSHGGGHNEQYF.

This chain joins TRBV4-1 and TRBJ2-5; 7 bases are a match to TRBD1. The trim removed 0 bases at V and 2 bases at J, leaving 9 bases unmatched. The CDR3 loop spans 17 amino acids. Germline CDR1 MGHRA, CDR2 YSYEKL. CDR3 sequence reads: CASSQDSGQVEQETQYF. CDR3 in DNA: TGCGCCAGCAGCCAAGATTCCGGACAGGTGGAACAAGAGACCCAGTACTTC.

The chain links TRBV9 to TRBJ2-5; 7 nucleotides match TRBD2. The ends lost 0 bases at V and 6 bases at J; junction bases unmatched: 8. This CDR3 region has 15 residues. Germline V lookup: CDR1 SGDLS, CDR2 YYNGEE. This chain's CDR3 is CASSVGGSGAKTQYF. DNA for the CDR3: TGTGCCAGCAGCGTAGGGGGAAGCGGGGCTAAGACCCAGTACTTC.

The chain is built from TRBV18 and TRBJ2-3; D gene ambiguous. This CDR3 is built from 16 residues. Trimming cost V 0 bases and J 0 bases, with 10 bases left between them. The germline gives CDR1 KGHSH, CDR2 LQKENI. The CDR3 bases are TGTGCCAGCTCACCACCCGAACTAACTAGCACAGATACGCAGTATTTT. Amino acids: CASSPPELTSTDTQYF.

The rearrangement joins TRBV7-2 to TRBJ2-7, with 10 bases that match TRBD2. V lost 3 bases, J lost 6 bases, and 5 bases stayed unmatched. The CDR3 is made up of 14 amino acids. Germline values: CDR1 SGHTA, CDR2 FQGNSA. The CDR3 loop reads CASSLGTSVIEQYF. The CDR3 DNA reads as TGTGCCAGCAGCTTGGGGACTAGCGTGATCGAGCAGTACTTC.

The V call is TRBV11-2, the J call TRBJ1-2, with D maybe TRBD1 (5 bases). The CDR3 contains 13 residues. V lost 6 bases, J lost 4 bases, and 12 bases lay in between. Germline V gives CDR1 SGHAT, CDR2 FQNNGV. Here the CDR3 reads CASRPGGGYGYTF. The CDR3 DNA reads TGTGCCAGCAGACCCGGGGGGGGCTATGGCTACACCTTC.

This clone was picked up one time. V usage is TRBV7-9 and J usage is TRBJ2-7; 11 bases match TRBD1. The V gene end was trimmed by 3 bases and the J gene end by 3 bases; junction bases not matched to a gene: 4. Germline assignment: CDR1 SEHNR and CDR2 FQNEAQ (reference sequence). The CDR3 covers 15 residues. The CDR3 spells CASSLGQGVFYEQYF. The CDR3, as DNA: TGTGCCAGCAGCTTGGGACAGGGGGTATTCTACGAGCAGTACTTC.

Comments on this clone: Relative to the germline gene, one junction end is altered; a read error may explain this. The rearrangement joins TRBV7-8 to TRBJ2-7; D is undetermined. Germline loops: CDR1 SGHVS, CDR2 FQNEAQ. The CDR3 has 11 residues. The CDR3 reads CASSLEGMSFF. Written as DNA, the CDR3 is TGTGCCAGCAGCTTAGAAGGAATGAGTTTCTTC.

The chain recombines TRBV27 with TRBJ1-6, with TRBD1 matching 9 bases. J was trimmed by 8 bases and V by 2 bases; bases with no gene match: 10. The CDR3 contains 17 residues. The germline gives CDR1 MNHEY, CDR2 SMNVEV (reference sequence). CDR3 coding DNA: TGTGCCAGCAGTTTAAGCCCCCCCACAGGGGGCTATTCACCCCTCCACTTT. It specifies CASSLSPPTGGYSPLHF.

This clone is a singleton in its sample. The rearrangement uses TRBV4-1 and TRBJ2-2; a possible D gene is TRBD2 (6 bases). The ends were cut back, 0 bases at V and 6 bases at J, with 26 bases in the middle. The CDR3 covers 20 residues. CDR1 is MGHRA, CDR2 YSYEKL, per germline. The CDR3 DNA is TGCGCCAGCAGCCAAGATAGCTCCCTCCGGGGGATCGCGTTGGCCGGGGAGCTGTTTTTT. It is translated as CASSQDSSLRGIALAGELFF.

The CDR3: CASSTFPGSNEKLFF. Here the CDR3 DNA reads TGTGCCAGCAGCACCTTTCCGGGGTCTAATGAAAAACTGTTTTTT. The rearrangement links TRBV6-6 to TRBJ1-4; no firm D call. Germline V CDR1 and CDR2: MNHNY, SVGAGI (reference sequence). The CDR3 has 15 amino acids. Trimming pared 6 bases from V and 3 bases from J, leaving 14 bases between.

The V gene is TRBV6-6, the J gene TRBJ2-3; a possible D gene is TRBD1 (5 bases). The CDR3 spans 13 residues. The V gene's germline CDR1 is MNHNY and CDR2 SVGAGI (reference sequence). The germline V and J ends were trimmed by 4 bases and 2 bases, with 7 bases remaining between them. The CDR3 region is CASSLQDTDTQYF. The CDR3, as DNA: TGTGCCAGCAGTTTACAGGACACAGATACGCAGTATTTT.

This chain joins TRBV15 and TRBJ1-2; TRBD1 might be the D (5 bases). V lost 3 bases and J 4 bases, leaving 18 bases between the germline ends. CDR1 is LNHNV and CDR2 is YYDKDF in the germline V gene (reference sequence). The CDR3 spans 16 residues. The CDR3 here is CATSRTRGAAGYGYTF. CDR3 in DNA: TGTGCCACCAGCAGGACCAGAGGGGCGGCGGGCTATGGCTACACCTTC.

This clone came up once. This chain connects TRBV4-2 to TRBJ1-2, with D maybe TRBD1 (5 bases). Deletions cut 3 bases from V and 8 bases from J, with 16 bases between. CDR3 length equals 14 residues. The V gene's germline CDR1 is LGHNA and CDR2 YNFKEQ. This CDR3 reads CASSQHAGTLGYTF. Written as DNA, the CDR3 is TGTGCCAGCAGCCAGCATGCGGGGACTTTAGGCTACACCTTC.

The rearrangement joins TRBV13 to TRBJ1-4, with 12 bases identical to TRBD1. Unmatched junction bases numbered 7, after V lost 5 bases and J lost 6 bases. CDR3 length equals 16 residues. Germline lookup yields CDR1 PRHDT and CDR2 FYEKMQ (reference sequence). The CDR3 sequence is CASSARDRGRDEKLFF. The CDR3 nucleotides read TGTGCCAGCAGCGCCCGGGACAGGGGGCGCGATGAAAAACTGTTTTTT.

The chain joins TRBV11-3 to TRBJ2-1, with D perhaps given as TRBD1 or TRBD2 (5 bases each). Per the germline V gene, CDR1 is SGHNT and CDR2 is YENEEA. CDR3 length: 12 amino acids. V was shortened by 2 bases and J by 8 bases, with 7 bases between the two germline ends. CDR3 residues: CASSLRGHEQFF. In DNA form, the CDR3 reads TGTGCCAGCAGCTTAAGGGGACATGAGCAGTTCTTC.

This clone was recorded only once. The V call is TRBV9, the J call TRBJ1-1; 11 bases align to TRBD1. The CDR3 has 15 amino acids. Germline values: CDR1 SGDLS, CDR2 YYNGEE. The V and J ends lost 4 bases and 7 bases, in that order; junction bases with no gene match: 9. CDR3 protein: CASSPRTGGLGEAFF. DNA for the CDR3: TGTGCCAGCAGCCCCCGGACAGGGGGCTTGGGTGAAGCTTTCTTT.

As DNA, the CDR3 is TGTGCCAGCAGCCTCCCAGGACCGGAGCAGTACTTC. This codes for CASSLPGPEQYF. V gene TRBV9 combines with J gene TRBJ2-7; D unresolved. Germline V CDR1 and CDR2: SGDLS, YYNGEE. Trimming removed 4 bases at V and 7 bases at J, with 12 bases between. The CDR3 length is 12 residues.

The chain combines TRBV12-5 with TRBJ2-2; D is undetermined. Trimming left V 0 bases short and J 6 bases short, with 5 bases between. Germline V CDR1 and CDR2: LGHNT, FRNRAP. The CDR3 loop spans 13 amino acids. The CDR3 DNA sequence: TGTGCTAGTGGTTTGGTACGGGCCGGGGAGCTGTTTTTT. Residues: CASGLVRAGELFF.

The chain combines TRBV27 with TRBJ1-1; D is unresolved. Germline V gene data show CDR1 as MNHEY and CDR2 as SMNVEV (reference sequence). CDR3 length: 14 amino acids. Trimming shortened V by 5 bases and J by 10 bases, and 20 bases separated the two germline ends. CDR3 residues: CASSPAHGRDGAFF. The CDR3 DNA follows: TGTGCCAGCAGTCCTGCTCACGGACGTGATGGAGCTTTCTTT.

The rearrangement uses TRBV9 and TRBJ2-3; either TRBD1 or TRBD2 may supply D (5 bases each). The CDR3 covers 14 residues. Trimming shortened V by 4 bases and J by 4 bases, and 13 bases separated the two germline ends. From germline, CDR1 is SGDLS and CDR2 YYNGEE. The CDR3 here is CASSPPGTADTQYF. CDR3 nucleotide sequence: TGTGCCAGCAGCCCCCCGGGGACCGCAGATACGCAGTATTTT.

This clone has more than one count but fewer than ten. The chain has TRBV9 and TRBJ2-3, with TRBD2 as a possible D gene (5 bases). This CDR3 comprises 15 residues. V lost 4 bases, J lost 0 bases, and 12 bases lay in between. Germline CDR1 reads SGDLS; CDR2 reads YYNGEE. The CDR3 loop is CASSPAGSSTDTQYF. DNA for the CDR3: TGTGCCAGCAGCCCTGCGGGCTCTAGCACAGATACGCAGTATTTT.

This chain joins TRBV7-9 and TRBJ1-2, with 7 bases that match TRBD1. With 3 bases clipped from V and 0 bases from J, the junction kept 1 base outside the gene matches. Looked up from germline, CDR1 is SEHNR and CDR2 is FQNEAQ (reference sequence). This CDR3 is built from 14 residues. CDR3 residues: CASSFTGANYGYTF. The CDR3 nucleotides read TGTGCCAGCAGCTTTACAGGGGCTAACTATGGCTACACCTTC.

V gene TRBV6-9 combines with J gene TRBJ2-3; D remains unclear. Germline V gene lookup returns CDR1 MNHGY and CDR2 SVAAGI. This CDR3 is built from 14 residues. Trimming removed 9 bases from V and 5 bases from J, with 18 bases in between. This chain's CDR3 is CARRRLAQVDTQYF. The CDR3 DNA follows: TGTGCCAGACGTCGACTGGCTCAGGTAGATACGCAGTATTTT.

This clone was seen once. This chain uses TRBV5-8 with TRBJ2-1; D gene unclear. Germline V gives CDR1 SGHTS, CDR2 YDEGEE. This CDR3 has 15 residues. Between the trimmed V and J ends, which lost 1 base and 3 bases, there was a span of 11 bases. CDR3 region: CASSLSPSGYNEQFF. The CDR3 DNA is TGTGCCAGCAGCTTGAGTCCGTCAGGCTACAATGAGCAGTTCTTC.